A single sample is the source of the 25 T cell receptor beta chains below, sequenced in a study of CD8 T cells in ankylosing spondylitis. TCRdb analysed the 5' RACE reads with MiXCR anew, one entry per CDR3 protein. This table has about 240,000 distinct CDR3 sequences, 7.5% to 9% appearing once. The material sequenced was blood, either unsorted or a sorted T cell fraction (not recorded which). These receptors were collected from a male donor with ankylosing spondylitis or in good health (not recorded which).

Ten or more counts support this clonotype. This chain links TRBV20-1 with TRBJ2-1, with D maybe TRBD2 (6 bases). CDR1 DFQATT and CDR2 SNEGSKA come from the germline V gene (reference sequence). The V gene lost 0 bases and the J gene lost 3 bases, with 9 bases spanning the gap. This CDR3 has 14 residues. CDR3 protein: CSAREAGGYNEQFF. The CDR3 DNA is TGCAGTGCTAGAGAGGCCGGGGGCTACAATGAGCAGTTCTTC.

This clonotype showed up many times. The rearrangement uses TRBV24-1 and TRBJ1-5; the D is unclear. V gave up 9 bases and J gave up 0 bases, with 11 bases separating them. The CDR3 length is 14 residues. The germline V gene encodes CDR1 KGHDR and CDR2 SFDVKD. In nucleotides, the CDR3 is TGTGCCACCCAAGCAGAGAATAGCAATCAGCCCCAGCATTTT. It yields the protein CATQAENSNQPQHF.

There are a few counts of this clonotype. The V gene is TRBV28, the J gene TRBJ1-1; D possibly corresponds to TRBD1 (5 bases). Germline assignment: CDR1 MDHEN and CDR2 SYDVKM. The V and J ends lost 2 bases and 7 bases respectively, with 14 bases between them. The CDR3 runs to 14 residues. CDR3 sequence: CASSLGADSIEAFF. CDR3 coding DNA: TGTGCCAGCAGTTTAGGGGCAGACAGTATTGAAGCTTTCTTT.

This clonotype has a single count. The chain carries TRBV20-1 and TRBJ2-3; 16 nucleotides agree with TRBD2. From germline, CDR1 is DFQATT and CDR2 SNEGSKA (reference sequence). CDR3 length: 19 residues. The V and J ends lost 1 base and 2 bases, in that order; junction bases with no gene match: 9. CDR3 nucleotides: TGCAGTGCTAGAGTGCGTGCGGGACTAGCGGGGGGGCCCACAGATACGCAGTATTTT. This translates into CSARVRAGLAGGPTDTQYF.

The chain recombines TRBV20-1 with TRBJ1-6; maybe TRBD1 (6 bases). Trimming removed 3 bases from V and 7 bases from J, with 10 bases in between. This CDR3 has 13 residues. Germline values: CDR1 DFQATT, CDR2 SNEGSKA (reference sequence). The CDR3, as DNA: TGCAGTGCTAGGGACAGTGGGAATTCACCCCTCCACTTT. This translates into CSARDSGNSPLHF.

This clonotype was picked up a small number of times. The J gene is TRBJ1-1, the V gene TRBV7-3; a possible D gene is TRBD1 (6 bases). CDR1 and CDR2 from the germline V gene are SGHTA and FQGTGA. The CDR3 has 15 residues. Trimming took off 4 bases at V and 5 bases at J, with 17 bases between the two ends. CDR3 in DNA: TGTGCCAGCAGCTCCACGAGGGGGTCAGGAACTGAAGCTTTCTTT. Amino acid sequence: CASSSTRGSGTEAFF.

The rearrangement joins TRBV7-2 to TRBJ2-5; no clear D gene. CDR3 length: 13 residues. Trimming pared 3 bases from V and 13 bases from J, leaving 18 bases between. Germline V gives CDR1 SGHTA, CDR2 FQGNSA. Here the CDR3 reads CASSFVGSRFMYF. The CDR3 DNA sequence: TGTGCCAGCAGCTTCGTCGGCTCTCGTTTCATGTACTTC.

J is TRBJ1-5 and V is TRBV30; TRBD1 matches at 7 bases. The CDR3 length is 16 residues. V shed 0 bases and J 8 bases; nucleotides not matched to a gene: 13. From germline, CDR1 is GTSNPN and CDR2 SVGIG (reference sequence). CDR3 protein: CAWSVQGRTGRKPQHF. The DNA for the CDR3 is TGTGCCTGGAGTGTACAGGGGAGAACAGGAAGGAAGCCCCAGCATTTT.

This clonotype was counted ten times or more. This chain uses TRBV20-1 with TRBJ1-4, with 12 positions matching TRBD1. The CDR3 is 18 amino acids. Germline values: CDR1 DFQATT, CDR2 SNEGSKA (reference sequence). The J segment lost 0 bases and the V segment lost 6 bases, leaving 11 bases of the junction unmatched. This CDR3 is CSAPPGTGGLATNEKLFF. CDR3 in DNA: TGCAGTGCGCCACCCGGGACAGGGGGCCTCGCAACTAATGAAAAACTGTTTTTT.

Many counts were recorded for this clonotype. The chain combines TRBV2 with TRBJ1-2, with 8 bases fitting TRBD1. The CDR3 covers 14 residues. After removal of 11 bases from V and 8 bases from J, the junction contained 16 bases not matched to a gene. Germline V gene lookup returns CDR1 SNHLY and CDR2 FYNNEI. The CDR3 loop is CAGTDRERGRGYTF. The CDR3 DNA follows: TGTGCCGGCACGGACAGGGAAAGAGGGAGAGGCTACACCTTC.

Note on this clonotype: Since a much larger clone is just one base distant, this may be a read error. This rearrangement joins TRBV2 to TRBJ1-5, with D perhaps matching TRBD1 (6 bases). The CDR3 is 15 residues long. Germline V gene lookup returns CDR1 SNHLY and CDR2 FYNNEI. The CDR3: CGSSDSGGDDQPQHF. The CDR3 coding sequence is TGTGGCAGCAGTGATTCTGGGGGCGACGATCAGCCCCAGCATTTT.

This clonotype has only a few counts. This sequence joins TRBV20-1 and TRBJ2-7; TRBD2 matches 10 bases. The CDR3 has 13 amino acids. With V trimmed by 2 bases and J by 7 bases, 5 bases remained unmatched. Germline V gives CDR1 DFQATT, CDR2 SNEGSKA (reference sequence). In DNA form, the CDR3 reads TGCAGTGCTAGACCAGCGGGAGGGGGGGAGCAGTACTTC. This codes for CSARPAGGGEQYF.

The chain employs TRBV4-1 and TRBJ2-7, with TRBD2 matching 10 bases. Trimming at V came to 1 base and at J to 4 bases, leaving 7 bases not matched to a gene. Germline assignment: CDR1 MGHRA and CDR2 YSYEKL. The CDR3 covers 16 residues. The CDR3 spells CASSQVQASGGYEQYF. CDR3 in DNA: TGCGCCAGCAGCCAAGTGCAAGCTAGCGGGGGATACGAGCAGTACTTC.

This clonotype has only a few counts. The V gene is TRBV18, the J gene TRBJ2-4; tentatively, D is TRBD1 or TRBD2 (5 bases each). From germline, CDR1 is KGHSH and CDR2 LQKENI. Trimming removed 5 bases from V and 6 bases from J, with 17 bases in between. CDR3 length equals 15 residues. The CDR3 nucleotides are TGTGCCAGCTCAACAACGGGACCCCAGGGAAACATTCAGTACTTC. Protein product: CASSTTGPQGNIQYF.

This sequence joins TRBV10-3 and TRBJ2-7; maybe TRBD1 (6 bases). Germline assignment: CDR1 ENHRY and CDR2 SYGVKD. Trimming stripped 4 bases from V and 5 bases from J, with 15 bases between. This CDR3 region has 14 residues. The CDR3 nucleotides are TGTGCCATCAGTGCATTACAGGGTATCCACGAGCAGTACTTC. Amino acid sequence: CAISALQGIHEQYF.

This clonotype was found a few times. The V and J genes are TRBV5-1 and TRBJ2-1; D may match TRBD1 or TRBD2 (5 bases each). Trimming removed 4 bases at V and 2 bases at J, with 19 bases between. Germline lookup yields CDR1 SGHRS and CDR2 YFSETQ. This CDR3 has 17 residues. DNA for the CDR3: TGCGCCAGCAGCGGGACCAAATACGGGTTAACCTACAATGAGCAGTTCTTC. Its protein is CASSGTKYGLTYNEQFF.

At least ten counts were recorded for this clonotype. The gene calls are TRBV7-2 and TRBJ2-1; D is possibly TRBD1 (5 bases). Trimming pared 5 bases from V and 4 bases from J, leaving 15 bases between. Germline-derived CDR1 and CDR2 are SGHTA and FQGNSA. This CDR3 comprises 15 residues. CDR3 sequence: CASSTVPQGYNEQFF. CDR3 DNA: TGTGCCAGCAGCACAGTCCCGCAGGGTTACAATGAGCAGTTCTTC. Full variable domain (remainder filled in from reference TRBV7-2 and TRBJ2-1): GAGVSQSPSNKVTEKGKDVELRCDPISGHTALYWYRQSLGQGLEFLIYFQGNSAPDKSGLPSDRFSAERTGGSVSTLTIQRTQQEDSAVYLCASSTVPQGYNEQFFGPGTRLTVL.

This chain connects TRBV7-9 to TRBJ1-1, with 7 bases lining up with TRBD1. V lost 6 bases, J lost 2 bases, and 15 bases stayed unmatched. Germline CDR1 is SEHNR and CDR2 is FQNEAQ (reference sequence). CDR3 length: 17 amino acids. This chain's CDR3 is CASRTGFKGAENTEAFF. For the CDR3, the DNA is TGTGCCAGCAGAACGGGGTTCAAGGGGGCTGAAAACACTGAAGCTTTCTTT.

There are a few counts of this clonotype. The chain employs TRBV20-1 and TRBJ1-1; D might be TRBD1 (6 bases). This CDR3 has 13 residues. The germline V gene encodes CDR1 DFQATT and CDR2 SNEGSKA (reference sequence). V lost 3 bases and J 5 bases, leaving 13 bases between the germline ends. The CDR3: CSASSGARTEAFF. For the CDR3, the DNA is TGCAGTGCTAGTTCGGGGGCGCGGACTGAAGCTTTCTTT.

In its sample, this clonotype was seen many times. The rearrangement uses TRBV20-1 and TRBJ2-1; 13 positions match TRBD2. Germline V CDR1 and CDR2: DFQATT, SNEGSKA (reference sequence). V lost 2 bases and J lost 5; bases outside the gene matches: 15. There are 19 residues in the CDR3. The CDR3 nucleotides are TGCAGTGCTAGACTAAATCCGGGACTAGCGGGGCCCTTCCACAATGAGCAGTTCTTC. The encoded protein is CSARLNPGLAGPFHNEQFF.

This clonotype has at least ten counts. The V gene is TRBV6-5, the J gene TRBJ1-3; D is unclear. V lost 4 bases and J 0 bases, leaving 10 bases between the germline ends. CDR1 is MNHEY, CDR2 SVGAGI, per germline. CDR3 length equals 15 residues. In nucleotides, the CDR3 is TGTGCCAGCAGTTCCGGACTGATCTCTGGAAACACCATATATTTT. This translates into CASSSGLISGNTIYF.

This clonotype was counted at least ten times. J is TRBJ1-5 and V is TRBV15; no clear D gene. Trimming removed 8 bases from V and 7 bases from J, with 21 bases in between. There are 15 residues in the CDR3. Germline CDR1 and CDR2: LNHNV and YYDKDF (reference sequence). CDR3 coding DNA: TGTGCCACCGCCCCCGAGCGGGCCCAACGCCAGCCCCAGCATTTT. Translated, it gives CATAPERAQRQPQHF.

V is TRBV20-1 and J is TRBJ1-5; 10 bases line up with TRBD1. With V trimmed by 3 bases and J by 4 bases, 6 bases remained unmatched. Germline V gene lookup returns CDR1 DFQATT and CDR2 SNEGSKA (reference sequence). The CDR3 totals 15 residues. The CDR3 DNA follows: TGCAGTGCTAGGGACCGGGACAGGGGAAATCAGCCCCAGCATTTT. Translated, it gives CSARDRDRGNQPQHF.

In this sample, this clonotype turned up many times. The chain joins TRBV10-3 to TRBJ2-5, with no clear D. Trimming took off 1 base at V and 1 base at J, with 4 bases between the two ends. Germline CDR1 is ENHRY and CDR2 is SYGVKD. This CDR3 has 13 amino acids. Here the CDR3 DNA reads TGTGCCATCAGTGAGTGGCTCCAAGAGACCCAGTACTTC. Protein sequence: CAISEWLQETQYF.

At least ten counts were recorded for this clonotype. The genes are TRBV20-1 and TRBJ2-5; tentative D call: TRBD1 (6 bases). Germline assignment: CDR1 DFQATT and CDR2 SNEGSKA (reference sequence). Trimming pared 6 bases from V and 3 bases from J, leaving 8 bases between. This CDR3 contains 11 residues. CDR3 protein: CSAHREETQYF. Here the CDR3 DNA reads TGCAGTGCGCACAGGGAAGAGACCCAGTACTTC.